Below, one TCR beta chain is given with its context. The data were taken from a study of blood T cell repertoires in COVID-19. Study-level information: Acute-phase and convalescent COVID-19 samples originated in the United States, Italy and Spain. PBMCs, B-cell-depleted T cells, or T cells were the source of the cDNA or gDNA that made up the material.

Trimming took 5 bases from V and 2 from J, leaving 22 bases between them. The germline gives CDR1 MNHEY, CDR2 SMNVEV (reference sequence). CDR3 length: 19 residues. The data were produced by immunoSEQ multiplex PCR, yet TCRdb's version contains in-frame clones alone and is incomplete. The repertoire includes about 76,000 clones, roughly nine tenths of them detected once, and around 8% sits in the top ten. Sequencing was carried out using peripheral blood. This TCR was recovered from a man aged 25 to 40 with acute or convalescent COVID-19. The rearrangement links TRBV27 to TRBJ1-6, with a weak D call TRBD1 (5 bases). The CDR3 reads CASSHTSRQRGTYNSPLHF. The CDR3 DNA reads TGTGCCAGCAGTCATACCTCCCGACAGCGAGGCACCTATAATTCACCCCTCCACTTT.